This record concerns one TCR beta chain sequence. Its antigen remains unidentified. These data come from a study of cytomegalovirus exposure and HLA in healthy donors listed by TCRdb under 2017. Describing the broader study: In an earlier analysis of 450 to 750 of the donors, 276 Gb of sequence data and 100 million or so unique TCR beta sequences from 150 million to 200 million T cells were reported. Approximately 310 gigabases of sequencing data and 80 million or so unique TCR sequences were included in an early release covering under 650 HLA-typed donors. Among the roughly 380 genotyped donors, under 90% belonged to the genetic ancestry cluster associated with self-reported Caucasian donors. The aim of the study was to test whether cataloging public T cell receptors could identify signatures of past pathogen exposure. The study used immunosequencing to profile the T cell repertoires of approximately 650 subjects and linked those repertoires to cytomegalovirus serostatus. In addition to the first cohort of 650 to 750 subjects, a separate validation cohort of 120 different subjects was used. The study combined high-throughput TCR immunosequencing, statistical association of individual TCRs with disease status, and machine learning to predict cytomegalovirus infection status. In a later analysis, previously published TCR beta repertoires from hundreds of donors were re-analyzed and high-resolution HLA genotyping was added so that TCR occurrence patterns could be studied. In the later analysis, no new phenotypic data were used to find candidate immune exposures; instead, reliance was placed on TCR beta sequences and their occurrence across donors. In an earlier analysis of 587 of the donors, high-throughput TCR beta sequencing was used to judge whether each TCR beta V gene segment behaved as functional or pseudogenic. Donor age, sex, ethnicity and CMV serostatus were collected together with the repertoire data. A later genetic analysis used genome-wide SNP genotypes for about three fifths of the 666 donors, treating that subset as a discovery cohort. Every repertoire in the discovery cohort had been generated on one and the same sequencing platform. HLA typing covered class I and class II loci at four-digit resolution. The number of typed donors differed by locus: 629-630 for A, B, C, DRB1 and DQB1; 500 to 550 for DQA1; 606 for DPA1; and around 470 for DPB1. Five DR-DQ haplotypes were treated as single units for association and clustering because of strong linkage in the cohort. Among about 400 genotyped donors of the cohort, an average of approximately 220,000 unique TCR beta nucleotide sequences was sequenced per donor, of which 15% to 20% were non-productive. The study at large found these results: A later analysis found that HLA-associated TCR beta chains were more clonally expanded and had lower generation probabilities than equally common non-associated chains. An association between a missense DCLRE1C variant and V-gene and J-gene trimming of TCR beta chains was found in a later genetic analysis and replicated in an independent cohort. Because HLA typing was unavailable for some donors at each locus, only the typed subset was used in association tests. Roughly uniform sequencing depth across donors was assumed in presence/absence analyses, although this assumption may not hold. Linkage disequilibrium might explain the correlated functional status among segregating V segments, but an unknown experimental factor could not be excluded. Broadly in line with IMGT annotations, most TCR beta V segments showed up in productive rearrangements about 87% or about 30% of the time in an earlier analysis of some 590 of the donors. The study listed 164 TCR beta chains as associated with cytomegalovirus. A cluster of highly shared sequence variants was judged likely to represent a technical artifact of the sequencing pipeline. In both the original and validation cohorts, the classifier was reported to diagnose cytomegalovirus status with high specificity and sensitivity. In a later analysis, the rate of TCR association differed among HLA loci, with DRB1 alleles having the most associated TCRs and HLA-C alleles having the fewest. In vitro tests confirmed that a few of the cytomegalovirus-associated TCR beta chains recognize cytomegalovirus antigens. According to a later analysis, most CMV-associated TCR beta chains appeared to be HLA-restricted, and the HLA associations seemed to be driven largely by CMV exposure. When HLA alleles, especially DR and DQ, strongly co-occurred, attributing TCR associations to individual alleles was difficult. According to a later analysis, parvovirus B19, influenza, CMV and Epstein-Barr virus appeared linked to several top co-occurrence clusters. A later genetic analysis reported fewer N-insertions in productive TCRs among donors in an Asian-associated ancestry cluster than the roughly 700-donor mean. A further reported finding was that TCR beta sequences accurately predicted the HLA-A and HLA-B alleles for most subjects in the first cohort. CMV serostatus was the only immune exposure information available for the cohort. Most TCR sequences were seen in very few donors, while some public TCRs were found in many individuals. In a later analysis, around 17,000 TCR beta sequences were associated with specific HLA alleles at a false discovery rate of 0.05. Because counts were too low, about 17 rarely observed V segments, including chromosome 9 orphons, were excluded from the earlier analysis of 587 of the donors. The authors suggested that the approach could potentially be generalized to other disease states and immunological phenotypes. This cohort had only TCR beta chains sequenced, and the lack of alpha or paired-chain data limited which features could be detected.

The library was built by means of the immunoSEQ multiplex PCR assay. For the multiplex PCR, a mixture combining 60 forward primers for TCR Vbeta segments and 13 reverse primers for TCR Jbeta segments was used. Amplification of the CDR3 region of rearranged TCR beta genes was performed with a multiplex PCR assay on genomic DNA. The Illumina HiSeq System was used to sequence the amplified TCR beta libraries as 87-base-pair reads. Processing in the source paper ran as follows. In a later analysis, tens of millions of unique TCR beta chains were counted across the 500 to 700 repertoires, and roughly 11 million of these chains were shared by at least two donors. To remove PCR and sequencing errors, raw reads were error-corrected and collapsed into unique sequences using a nearest-neighbor algorithm that merged closely related sequences. CDR3 sequences were aligned to IMGT reference sequences to assign V, D and J gene segments. For a sequence to be retained, a match of at least six nucleotides was required to both a V gene segment and a J gene segment. Rearrangements were called productive when the CDR3 lacked stop codons and stayed in frame with V and J; all others were non-productive. Following IMGT convention, CDR3 was defined as the stretch from the second conserved V-encoded cysteine up to the conserved J-encoded phenylalanine. The earlier analysis of about 500 of the donors excluded sequences that lacked an unambiguous match to a single V gene segment. In an earlier analysis of roughly 500 of the donors, V segments were called functional above 56.7% productive rearrangements and were called segregating when the between-donor standard deviation exceeded 5%. A statistical classification framework was built to diagnose cytomegalovirus status from the catalog of TCR beta chain sequences. A later analysis assigned V and J genes by comparing TCR nucleotide sequences with IMGT/GENE-DB human TR gene sequences. In a later analysis, CDR3 sequences and most-parsimonious VDJ recombination scenarios were assigned using the TCRdist pipeline. In a later analysis, each TCR beta chain was defined by its CDR3 amino acid sequence together with its V-gene family, and reads lacking a unique V-gene family were excluded. A later analysis removed nearly 600 highly shared, low-generation-probability nucleotide sequences to deal with suspected cross-contamination and a sequencing artifact. For each public chain, a later analysis derived a clonal expansion index from normalized ranks of inferred template counts within each repertoire. A later analysis computed generation probabilities with a VDJ recombination model fitted to out-of-frame rearrangements, and checked the results against IGoR. In a later analysis, hypergeometric tests were used to score TCR-TCR, TCR-HLA and TCR-CMV co-occurrence, with a repertoire-size bias correction applied to TCR pairs. To estimate false discovery rates, a later analysis permuted the HLA or CMV assignments 20 times. In a later analysis, co-occurring TCRs were grouped using DBSCAN, with TCRdist sequence similarity added in when clustering inside HLA-allele-positive subsets. Repertoires with fewer than 30,000 or more than 120,000 public chains, plus five repertoires with anomalous nucleotide sharing, were excluded from co-occurrence clustering. As stored in TCRdb, this immuneACCESS dataset retains in-frame rearrangements with V and J assigned. A fraction of the clones does not appear; measured against another copy, unresolved V genes explain less than half of the discrepancy, and the remainder lacks a known reason. The D gene and trimming were derived from the DNA, and the V and J assignments and clone size from that table. In this sample's table one finds 100,000 to 150,000 clones. The top ten constitute 2.2% of the sample.

The cohort comprised some 700 healthy bone marrow donors. All cohort members were sampled while nominally healthy, although unrecorded immune exposures were likely present. The donor tested CMV seronegative and was one of the 352 seronegative cohort members. Each donor provided a peripheral blood sample, and peripheral blood mononuclear cells were used for TCR beta sequencing. Genomic DNA was extracted from the blood cell samples with the Qiagen DNeasy Blood Extraction Kit. This sequence was found in a man aged 35-49 years in good health and CMV-seronegative. The sample was PBMCs.

The sequence in DNA is TGCGCCAGCAGCTTACCCACTAGCGGGAGCCCCTACGAGCAGTACTTC. This encodes CASSLPTSGSPYEQYF. The chain uses TRBV5-1 and TRBJ2-7; TRBD2 fits 11 bases in the junction. Compared with germline, V lacks 2 bases and J lacks 2 bases; bases without a gene match: 6. CDR3 length: 16 amino acids, cysteine to phenylalanine. The read is trimmed to its CDR3 DNA, 48 bases read in frame from base 1. CDR1 SGHRS and CDR2 YFSETQ were looked up in the germline V gene.